In its sample, the clone carrying this TCR beta chain was seen many times. Its target is unknown. There were TCR beta CDR3 regions amplified from RNA transcripts. First-round RT-PCR of the TCR CDR3 relied on the HTBI primer set. MiXCR, run by TCRdb on the multiplex PCR reads, gives a single entry per CDR3 protein. Of 500,000 to 800,000 distinct CDR3 sequences in the sample, roughly 15% are singletons; the top ten hold about 12%. This entry comes from a study of T cells in Graves' hyperthyroidism and ophthalmopathy. Study summary: Prior to any treatment, at the point of initial diagnosis, peripheral blood was collected.

Study-wide findings and caveats: Researchers found most expanded thyroid clonotypes above 0.001 in blood as well.

For ophthalmopathy patients, the Clinical Activity Score was at least 3 and the NOSPECS grade at least 4; duration was under 3 months. Uncontrolled infection, other autoimmune disease, pregnancy and lactation each barred patients from inclusion. V gave up 3 bases and J gave up 1 base; unmatched junction bases: 10. CDR1 is MDHEN, CDR2 SYDVKM, per germline. The CDR3 length is 18 residues. The source material was blood. This receptor was taken from a woman in her forties or fifties with Graves' ophthalmopathy. This chain links TRBV28 with TRBJ2-1; 9 positions match TRBD2. The CDR3 region has the DNA TGTGCCAGCAGTTTCCGACTAGCGGTCCACATTTCCTACAATGAGCAGTTCTTC. Translation gives CASSFRLAVHISYNEQFF.